These T cell receptor beta chains were read from a single sample in a study of blood T cell repertoires in COVID-19. The table came from immunoSEQ multiplex PCR; TCRdb's copy has only in-frame clones and leaves some out. The sample shows some 210,000 clones, roughly 78% of them seen only once. Sequenced: peripheral blood. The receptors were sampled from a woman aged 40-49 years with acute or convalescent COVID-19. CDR3s include the opening cysteine and the closing phenylalanine or tryptophan. A D gene is named only where the DNA matches it firmly. Part of the rows lack a size; the others show once, few, many or a class for expanded clones.

v_gene	abundance	j_gene	len	d_gene	CDR3aa	CDR3nt
TRBV14	.	TRBJ1-2	17	.	CASSEVTAWGHNYGYTF	TGTGCCAGCAGTGAAGTGACGGCCTGGGGGCATAACTATGGCTACACCTTC
TRBV30	few	TRBJ1-2	15	TRBD1	CAWSRGGGDSYGYTF	TGTGCCTGGAGCCGGGGAGGTGGGGACAGTTATGGCTACACCTTC
TRBV11-2	few	TRBJ1-6	16	.	CASSLEAGRGNSPLHF	TGTGCCAGCAGCTTAGAGGCAGGGAGGGGGAATTCACCCCTCCACTTT
TRBV7-2	few	TRBJ1-1	19	.	CASSLEFRVVGVSDTEAFF	TGTGCCAGCAGCTTAGAGTTCAGGGTGGTAGGGGTGTCGGACACTGAAGCTTTCTTT
TRBV7-7	.	TRBJ2-2	15	.	CASSLGSPNTGELFF	TGTGCCAGCAGCTTAGGTAGTCCAAACACCGGGGAGCTGTTTTTT
TRBV10-3	once	TRBJ2-3	11	TRBD2	CAISSGGAQYF	TGTGCCATCAGCTCGGGGGGAGCGCAGTATTTT
TRBV5-1	.	TRBJ1-6	19	TRBD1	CASSLESIRDRVNNSPLHF	TGCGCCAGCAGCTTGGAAAGTATCCGGGACAGGGTGAATAATTCACCCCTCCACTTT
TRBV4-2	once	TRBJ1-1	16	TRBD1	CASSKRGTGGNTEAFF	TGTGCCAGCAGCAAAAGGGGGACAGGCGGGAACACTGAAGCTTTCTTT
TRBV4-3	.	TRBJ2-1	17	TRBD2	CASSQDSGLAGNNEQFF	TGCGCCAGCAGCCAAGATTCGGGGCTAGCGGGAAACAATGAGCAGTTCTTC
TRBV11-2	.	TRBJ2-7	15	TRBD1	CASSSPGQGLYEQYF	TGTGCCAGCAGCTCGCCGGGACAGGGGCTCTACGAGCAGTACTTC
TRBV3-1/TRBV3-2	few	TRBJ2-7	14	TRBD1	CASSQEPTGAEQYF	TGTGCCAGCAGCCAAGAACCGACAGGGGCCGAGCAGTACTTC
TRBV5-1	once	TRBJ1-2	17	TRBD1	CASSPRDRADPNYGYTF	TGCGCCAGCAGCCCGCGGGACAGGGCGGACCCGAACTATGGCTACACCTTC
TRBV14	.	TRBJ2-2	12	.	CASSFYTGELFF	TGTGCCAGCAGCTTCTACACCGGGGAGCTGTTTTTT
TRBV12-5	few	TRBJ2-2	14	TRBD2	CASGFQAGAGELFF	TGTGCTAGTGGTTTCCAAGCGGGAGCCGGGGAGCTGTTTTTT
TRBV11-2	few	TRBJ2-5	13	.	CASSSGLGETQYF	TGTGCCAGCAGCTCGGGACTGGGGGAGACCCAGTACTTC
TRBV28	.	TRBJ1-4	11	TRBD1	CASRRTGKLFF	TGTGCCAGCAGGCGGACAGGTAAACTGTTTTTT
TRBV6-2/TRBV6-3	.	TRBJ2-1	17	TRBD2	CASSFGTSGFSYNEQFF	TGTGCCAGCAGTTTCGGGACTAGCGGGTTCTCCTACAATGAGCAGTTCTTC
TRBV2	.	TRBJ2-7	15	.	CASRDSPRGSYEQYF	TGTGCCAGCAGGGACAGTCCTAGGGGCTCCTACGAGCAGTACTTC
TRBV24-1	.	TRBJ2-2	15	.	CATSDNDREAGELFF	TGTGCCACCAGTGATAACGACAGGGAGGCCGGGGAGCTGTTTTTT
TRBV27	.	TRBJ1-5	18	TRBD1	CASSLSWGDRGSNQPQHF	TGTGCCAGCAGTTTATCGTGGGGGGACAGGGGAAGCAATCAGCCCCAGCATTTT
TRBV2	few	TRBJ1-2	14	TRBD1	CASRDRVPNYGYTF	TGTGCCAGCAGAGACAGGGTTCCTAACTATGGCTACACCTTC
TRBV7-6	.	TRBJ2-1	17	TRBD2	CASSLLGSASGYNEQFF	TGTGCCAGCAGCTTACTCGGTTCGGCTAGCGGATACAATGAGCAGTTCTTC
TRBV21-1	few	TRBJ2-5	16	.	CASSATGTTSPETQYF	TGTGCCAGCAGCGCTACCGGGACTACCTCCCCAGAGACCCAGTACTTC
TRBV7-6	.	TRBJ2-7	14	TRBD1	CASSSDRGPYEQYF	TGTGCCAGCAGCTCGGACAGGGGGCCGTACGAGCAGTACTTC
TRBV29-1	.	TRBJ1-2	13	.	CSAITGTDYGYTF	TGCAGCGCTATAACAGGGACGGACTATGGCTACACCTTC
TRBV10-3	.	TRBJ2-7	13	.	CAIRAVGIYEQYF	TGTGCCATCAGAGCGGTTGGAATCTACGAGCAGTACTTC
TRBV13	.	TRBJ1-2	15	TRBD1	CASSLQGQGIRGYTF	TGTGCCAGCAGCTTACAGGGACAGGGTATTCGTGGCTACACCTTC
TRBV4-3	.	TRBJ2-1	16	.	CASSQEALQSGNEQFF	TGCGCCAGCAGCCAAGAAGCGCTGCAATCGGGGAATGAGCAGTTCTTC
TRBV19	.	TRBJ1-6	18	.	CASSIQVGGSSYNSPLHF	TGTGCCAGTAGTATCCAGGTTGGGGGGAGCTCCTATAATTCACCCCTCCACTTT
TRBV30	once	TRBJ1-5	14	.	CAWSQGNMEQPQHF	TGTGCCTGGAGTCAGGGGAATATGGAGCAGCCCCAGCATTTT
TRBV11-2	.	TRBJ2-5	13	.	CASSLQGQETQYF	TGTGCCAGCAGCCTCCAGGGGCAAGAGACCCAGTACTTC
TRBV18	.	TRBJ2-7	16	TRBD2	CASSPYLDSGRGEQYF	TGTGCCAGCTCACCATATCTAGATTCGGGGAGGGGCGAGCAGTACTTC
TRBV7-3	once	TRBJ2-1	19	TRBD2	CASSISPSGGGFGIDEQFF	TGTGCCAGCAGCATATCCCCTAGCGGGGGAGGTTTCGGGATCGATGAGCAGTTCTTC
TRBV7-2	.	TRBJ2-7	16	TRBD2	CASSLGSLSGGGEQYF	TGTGCCAGCAGCTTAGGGTCTTTGTCTGGCGGGGGAGAGCAGTACTTC
TRBV18	few	TRBJ1-1	15	TRBD1	CASSPQRAGGTEAFF	TGTGCCAGCTCACCTCAGCGGGCAGGGGGCACTGAAGCTTTCTTT
TRBV7-2	.	TRBJ2-1	14	TRBD2	CASRPQAGDNEQFF	TGTGCCAGCAGGCCCCAAGCGGGGGACAATGAGCAGTTCTTC
TRBV19	.	TRBJ1-4	16	.	CASSIDPVGGSEKLFF	TGTGCCAGTAGTATAGATCCGGTTGGAGGCAGCGAAAAACTGTTTTTT
TRBV7-7	.	TRBJ2-1	15	TRBD2	CASSFRLAGVNEQFF	TGTGCCAGCAGCTTTCGACTAGCGGGAGTCAATGAGCAGTTCTTC
TRBV19	.	TRBJ2-7	14	TRBD2	CASSIASGMYEQYF	TGTGCCAGTAGTATTGCTAGCGGGATGTACGAGCAGTACTTC
TRBV5-1	few	TRBJ2-3	14	TRBD2	CASSPGTSGEKEYF	TGCGCCAGCAGCCCAGGGACTAGCGGGGAGAAGGAGTATTTT
TRBV15	.	TRBJ1-5	16	.	CATSRDSVGGNQPQHF	TGTGCCACCAGCAGAGATTCCGTAGGAGGCAATCAGCCCCAGCATTTT
TRBV2	.	TRBJ2-7	15	TRBD2	CASTGAGETSYEQYF	TGTGCCAGCACCGGAGCGGGGGAGACCTCCTACGAGCAGTACTTC
TRBV11-2	.	TRBJ2-1	13	TRBD1	CASSFTGGNEQFF	TGTGCCAGCAGCTTCACAGGGGGCAATGAGCAGTTCTTC
TRBV5-1	.	TRBJ1-1	14	.	CASSLAQGGSEAFF	TGCGCCAGCAGTTTGGCCCAGGGCGGCTCTGAAGCTTTCTTT
TRBV3-1/TRBV3-2	.	TRBJ1-3	16	TRBD1	CASSLTGGTNGNTIYF	TGTGCCAGCAGCCTGACAGGGGGCACGAATGGAAACACCATATATTTT
TRBV18	.	TRBJ2-1	16	.	CASSPRSLAAKVEQFF	TGTGCCAGCTCACCACGCAGCCTAGCCGCCAAGGTTGAGCAGTTCTTC